The present entry profiles one TCR beta chain with its context. The antigen remains undetermined. The data were obtained in a study of shared clonotypes between healthy human individuals. V lost 4 bases, J lost 4 bases, and 17 bases lay in between. Germline V CDR1 and CDR2: MDHEN, SYDVKM. This CDR3 is built from 16 residues. Findings and caveats of the study: Clonotypes which were not shared had lower generation probabilities than clonotypes that all four donors shared. On the whole, naive subsets had larger estimated richness than memory subsets had.

Naive CD8 isolation took CD45RO-negative cells positively selected for CCR7 and excluded terminally differentiated effector memory CD45RA+ cells. Donation came from healthy HIV-negative adults that had no recent acute infections or vaccinations. Each sorted subset replicate got 200 ng genomic DNA, tens of thousands of genomes. The data were produced by immunoSEQ multiplex PCR, yet TCRdb's version contains in-frame clones alone and is incomplete. This sample yields around 600,000 clones, of which 95% to 98% are seen a single time; 0.3% to 0.35% belongs to the top ten. V and J are TRBV28 and TRBJ1-5; D is unresolved. The sequenced sample was naive CD8+ T cells sorted from blood. This sequence originates from a man younger than 40 in good health. The CDR3 region is CASSSGETLLNQPQHF. The CDR3 nucleotides read TGTGCCAGCAGTTCCGGGGAAACATTATTAAATCAGCCCCAGCATTTT.